A selection of T cell receptor beta chains follows, all from one sample in a study of cytomegalovirus exposure and HLA in healthy donors. Generated by immunoSEQ multiplex PCR, the TCRdb table keeps only in-frame clones and is missing some. This repertoire shows some 200,000 clones, about 80% found once; its top ten account for 0.65%. The material sequenced was PBMCs. These receptors all come from a boy between 10 and 17 years old in good health and CMV-seronegative. CDR3s leave out the opening cysteine and the closing phenylalanine or tryptophan.

v_call	cdr3_length	j_call	cdr3_aa
TRBV4-3	13	TRBJ2-7	ASSPWGTGAYEQY
TRBV11-3	11	TRBJ2-7	ASSLTPGGLAS
TRBV7-6	12	TRBJ1-5	ASSSRQVGEPQH
TRBV5-1	13	TRBJ1-2	ASSILDQGSYGYT
TRBV6-5	12	TRBJ1-1	ASSYSSGAGEAF
TRBV19	12	TRBJ1-4	ASSMYRGQEKLF
TRBV10-1	13	TRBJ2-1	ASSEGASNYNEQF
TRBV4-2	12	TRBJ1-2	ASSQDRDQDGYT
TRBV25-1	13	TRBJ1-6	ASSDPGTVNSPLH
TRBV11-3	12	TRBJ2-2	ASSPGGPSGELF
TRBV6-1	13	TRBJ1-1	ASSRSTGHIPEAF
TRBV7-3	17	TRBJ2-1	ASSSLPSHASGSYNEQF
TRBV29-1	12	TRBJ2-2	SVQIGQGTGELF
TRBV30	11	TRBJ2-7	AWNRGRAYEQY
TRBV12-5	10	TRBJ2-7	ASGAKPGGLN
TRBV14	12	TRBJ2-7	ASSQDLRRGEQY
TRBV18	12	TRBJ1-2	ASSPPGRDYGYT